Listed here are 17 T cell receptor beta chains from one sample, sequenced in a study of CD8 T cells in ankylosing spondylitis. TCRdb reprocessed the 5' RACE reads with MiXCR, giving one entry per CDR3 protein. Here the sample spans about 320,000 distinct CDR3 sequences, approximately 10% being singletons. The sample was blood, either unsorted or a sorted T cell fraction (not recorded which). The receptor source for this set is a female donor with ankylosing spondylitis or in good health (not recorded which).

The table lists this clonotype with a few counts. The chain links TRBV11-2 to TRBJ2-1, with 11 bases matching TRBD2. The CDR3 consists of 16 residues. Germline-derived CDR1 and CDR2 are SGHAT and FQNNGV. With V trimmed by 5 bases and J by 8 bases, 11 bases remained unmatched. The CDR3 sequence: CASSPLSGRATDEQFF. The CDR3 DNA follows: TGTGCCAGCAGCCCTCTTAGCGGGAGGGCCACTGATGAGCAGTTCTTC.

The chain is built from TRBV20-1 and TRBJ2-2; 11 nucleotides match TRBD1. Germline V lookup: CDR1 DFQATT, CDR2 SNEGSKA (reference sequence). V lost 0 bases and J lost 6; bases outside the gene matches: 12. This CDR3 comprises 18 residues. CDR3 sequence (DNA): TGCAGTGCTAGAGAGCCTGGGACAGGGGGTCTAATCGCCGGGGAGCTGTTTTTT. It yields the protein CSAREPGTGGLIAGELFF.

V is TRBV5-1 and J is TRBJ2-1; tentatively, D is TRBD1 or TRBD2 (5 bases each). V lost 2 bases, J lost 0 bases, and 9 bases lay in between. CDR3 length equals 15 residues. Looked up from germline, CDR1 is SGHRS and CDR2 is YFSETQ. The CDR3 sequence is CASSLDGTSYNEQFF. Written as DNA, the CDR3 is TGCGCCAGCAGCTTAGACGGGACCTCCTACAATGAGCAGTTCTTC.

This clonotype was counted a few times. V is TRBV5-1 and J is TRBJ2-3, with D perhaps TRBD2 (5 bases). CDR1 is SGHRS, CDR2 YFSETQ, per germline. The CDR3 runs to 15 residues. The ends were cut back, 4 bases at V and 1 base at J, with 13 bases in the middle. The CDR3 sequence is CASSEEEFGTDTQYF. The CDR3 nucleotides are TGCGCCAGCAGCGAGGAGGAGTTCGGCACAGATACGCAGTATTTT.

The chain couples TRBV15 to TRBJ2-1; 8 bases are shared with TRBD1. The CDR3 totals 17 residues. Germline V gives CDR1 LNHNV, CDR2 YYDKDF (reference sequence). J was trimmed by 4 bases and V by 1 base; bases with no gene match: 9. This CDR3 reads CATSRGIGTGGYNEQFF. The CDR3 bases are TGTGCCACCAGCAGAGGAATCGGGACAGGTGGATACAATGAGCAGTTCTTC.

This rearrangement joins TRBV19 to TRBJ1-1; D is uncertain. The length of the CDR3 is 12 residues. V lost 6 bases to trimming and J lost 4 bases, with 9 bases between them. From germline, CDR1 is LNHDA and CDR2 SQIVND (reference sequence). The CDR3 region is CASRRGFTEAFF. The DNA for the CDR3 is TGTGCCAGTAGAAGAGGTTTCACTGAAGCTTTCTTT.

This clonotype was observed at least ten times. V and J are TRBV7-2 and TRBJ2-1; weak D call: TRBD2 (6 bases). Trimming took off 3 bases at V and 10 bases at J, with 19 bases between the two ends. The CDR3 is 15 residues long. Germline-derived CDR1 and CDR2 are SGHTA and FQGNSA. The CDR3 coding sequence is TGTGCCAGCAGCTTTTACGGGACTCCCCTCGGCGAGCAGTTCTTC. This sequence encodes CASSFYGTPLGEQFF.

Many counts were recorded for this clonotype. V and J are TRBV20-1 and TRBJ1-5; 8 bases align to TRBD1. J gave up 6 bases and V 1 base, and 11 bases lay outside the gene matches. In germline, CDR1 is DFQATT, CDR2 SNEGSKA (reference sequence). CDR3 size: 16 residues. This CDR3 is CSARASLDRVGQPQHF. In DNA form, the CDR3 reads TGCAGTGCTAGAGCCTCCCTGGACAGGGTAGGTCAGCCCCAGCATTTT.

V gene TRBV12-3 or TRBV12-4 combines with J gene TRBJ2-7; TRBD1 matches at 12 bases. The CDR3 has 19 amino acids. V lost 4 bases, J lost 3 bases, and 16 bases stayed unmatched. The CDR3 sequence is CASSSSAFPGQGASYEQYF. The CDR3, as DNA: TGTGCCAGCAGTTCCTCCGCCTTTCCGGGACAGGGGGCTAGCTACGAGCAGTACTTC.

This clonotype was counted many times. This CDR3 is CASSPGDGSGNTEAFF. The CDR3, as DNA: TGCGCCAGCAGCCCGGGGGACGGATCCGGGAACACTGAAGCTTTCTTT. The chain joins TRBV5-1 to TRBJ1-1, with D possibly TRBD1 on 5 matching bases. V gave up 4 bases and J gave up 1 base, with 17 bases separating them. Germline V gives CDR1 SGHRS, CDR2 YFSETQ. The CDR3 is 16 residues long.

The rearrangement links TRBV20-1 to TRBJ2-3, with TRBD2 identical over 11 bases. V shed 6 bases and J 5 bases; nucleotides not matched to a gene: 10. This CDR3 comprises 15 residues. The V gene's germline CDR1 is DFQATT and CDR2 SNEGSKA (reference sequence). The CDR3 loop is CSAARLAGRLDTQYF. The DNA of the CDR3 is TGCAGTGCCGCAAGACTAGCGGGGCGACTAGATACGCAGTATTTT.

This clonotype was detected many times. The V and J genes are TRBV7-9 and TRBJ2-7; TRBD1 agrees at 8 bases. Germline trimming cut 5 bases from V and 1 base from J; bases unmatched to any gene: 10. In germline, CDR1 is SEHNR, CDR2 FQNEAQ (reference sequence). The CDR3 covers 16 residues. The CDR3 sequence is CASSPAGTGSSYEQYF. As DNA, the CDR3 is TGTGCCAGCAGCCCAGCCGGGACAGGATCTTCCTACGAGCAGTACTTC. Looking up the rest from reference TRBV7-9 and TRBJ2-7 gives the full variable domain: DTGVSQNPRHKITKRGQNVTFRCDPISEHNRLYWYRQTLGQGPEFLTYFQNEAQLEKSRLLSDRFSAERPKGSFSTLEIQRTEQGDSAMYLCASSPAGTGSSYEQYFGPGTRLTVT.

Ten or more counts support this clonotype. The J gene is TRBJ1-3, the V gene TRBV12-3 or TRBV12-4, with D uncertain. V was pared by 3 bases and J by 2 bases, with 11 bases between. CDR3 length: 15 residues. CDR3 nucleotides: TGTGCCAGCAGTTTCCCCCCACGGACTGGAAACACCATATATTTT. The encoded protein is CASSFPPRTGNTIYF.

This clonotype was observed a few times. The rearrangement uses TRBV12-3 or TRBV12-4 and TRBJ2-7; D is possibly TRBD1 (5 bases). The CDR3 spans 13 residues. The ends were cut back, 2 bases at V and 6 bases at J, with 11 bases in the middle. The CDR3, as DNA: TGTGCCAGCAGTTTATTTCGGACATCCGAGCAGTACTTC. Protein product: CASSLFRTSEQYF.

This clonotype has at least ten counts. This chain joins TRBV5-1 and TRBJ2-7; D is unresolved. The CDR3 extends over 13 amino acids. Trimming left V 1 base short and J 0 bases short, with 5 bases between. Germline CDR1 is SGHRS and CDR2 is YFSETQ. CDR3 sequence (DNA): TGCGCCAGCAGCTTGCTAACCTCCTACGAGCAGTACTTC. This encodes CASSLLTSYEQYF.

The chain is built from TRBV5-1 and TRBJ2-3, with 7 bases matching TRBD1. V was pared by 4 bases and J by 2 bases, with 4 bases of the junction left unmatched. The germline V gene encodes CDR1 SGHRS and CDR2 YFSETQ. This CDR3 region has 14 residues. CDR3 sequence (DNA): TGCGCCAGCAGCCCGGGGACAGACACAGATACGCAGTATTTT. Translation: CASSPGTDTDTQYF. Supplemented by reference TRBV5-1 and TRBJ2-3, the full variable domain reads KAGVTQTPRYLIKTRGQQVTLSCSPISGHRSVSWYQQTPGQGLQFLFEYFSETQRNKGNFPGRFSGRQFSNSRSEMNVSTLELGDSALYLCASSPGTDTDTQYFGPGTRLTVL.

This clonotype was picked up a small number of times. The V and J genes are TRBV12-3 or TRBV12-4 and TRBJ2-7; TRBD2 is a possible D gene (5 bases). The CDR3 has 13 amino acids. V was cut by 2 bases and J by 6 bases, with 11 bases left in between. The CDR3 DNA follows: TGTGCCAGCAGTTTAATGTCGGGAAGCGAGCAGTACTTC. Its translation is CASSLMSGSEQYF.